This section outlines one T cell receptor (beta chain) sequence together with its context. The data originate from a study of blood T cell repertoires in COVID-19. Across the study: Italy, Spain and the United States were the sources of the convalescent and acute COVID-19 samples. The cDNA or gDNA used as material had been derived from T cells, B-cell-depleted T cells, or PBMCs.

Among Cohort 3 donors, those recovered had two negative PCRs, clearance, or symptom resolution. This CDR3 is built from 15 residues. V gave up 0 bases and J gave up 6 bases, with 13 bases separating them. Germline V gives CDR1 SGDLS, CDR2 YYNGEE. Authors' analysis steps: How many nucleated cells were present was estimated from reference gene primer amplification. Generated by immunoSEQ multiplex PCR, the TCRdb table keeps only in-frame clones and is missing some. Clonal size and the V and J genes are those of that table, whereas D and trimming came from the DNA. This table has about 140,000 clones, around 87% appearing once.

This clonotype was sampled from a man between 60 and 75 years old who had recovered from COVID-19. V is TRBV9 and J is TRBJ2-1; tentatively, D is TRBD2 (5 bases). The sequenced sample consisted of PBMCs or T cells enriched from blood (not recorded which). CDR3: CASSVGGSVSNEQFF. The CDR3 DNA sequence: TGTGCCAGCAGCGTAGGTGGGAGCGTGAGCAATGAGCAGTTCTTC. Full variable domain (outside the CDR3, taken from reference TRBV9 and TRBJ2-1): DSGVTQTPKHLITATGQRVTLRCSPRSGDLSVYWYQQSLDQGLQFLIQYYNGEERAKGNILERFSAQQFPDLHSELNLSSLELGDSALYFCASSVGGSVSNEQFFGPGTRLTVL.